This TCR beta chain appears in the sequencing data of a study of read filtering for tumor transcriptome and immune sequencing. This clonotype came up many times. The library was built from about 400 ng RNA with molecular barcoded adaptors for alpha/delta and beta/gamma chains. TCRdb analysed the reads with MiXCR anew, one entry per CDR3 protein. The sample carries roughly 93,000 distinct CDR3 sequences, 20% to 25% recorded once. The germline CDR1 and CDR2 sequences are MDHEN and SYDVKM. The CDR3 has 12 residues. The V and J ends lost 5 bases and 3 bases respectively, with 7 bases between them. The TCR was taken from a donor at least 40 years old with multiple myeloma. The specimen sequenced was a population of CD138-negative cells sorted from bone marrow. The chain combines TRBV28 with TRBJ1-1; D is unresolved. Here the CDR3 DNA reads TGTGCCAGCAGTCAAAGGGACACTGAAGCTTTCTTT. Translation gives CASSQRDTEAFF. The variable domain in full, completed from reference TRBV28 and TRBJ1-1, reads DVKVTQSSRYLVKRTGEKVFLECVQDMDHENMFWYRQDPGLGLRLIYFSYDVKMKEKGDIPEGYSVSREKKERFSLILESASTNQTSMYLCASSQRDTEAFFGQGTRLTVV.